These T cell receptor beta chains were read from a single sample in a study of response to subunit inactivated influenza vaccine. TCRdb re-called the RT-PCR reads through MiXCR, storing one row per CDR3 protein. There are over 400,000 distinct CDR3 sequences in the sample; approximately 9.9% occur only once, and approximately 12% lies in the top ten. The sample was PBMCs from blood, taken 45 days after vaccination. The origin of the receptors is a man in his forties or fifties who received an inactivated influenza vaccine. CDR3s include the opening cysteine and the closing phenylalanine or tryptophan. The order of the fields is D gene, J gene, clone size, V gene, CDR3 DNA, CDR3 protein. A D gene is named only where the DNA matches it firmly. Clone size is given for some rows only: seen once, a few or many times, or a class if the clone is expanded.

>-|TRBJ2-5|few|TRBV15
TGTGCCACCAGCAGCACACAGGGCCCCCAATCTGAGACCCAGTACTTC
CATSSTQGPQSETQYF
>-|TRBJ2-3|-|TRBV2
TGTGCCAGCAGTGAACAGGGGGATACGCAGTATTTT
CASSEQGDTQYF
>-|TRBJ1-1|many|TRBV3-1
TGTGCCAGCAGCCCCACGACAGGGAACACTGAAGCTTTCTTT
CASSPTTGNTEAFF
>-|TRBJ2-5|few|TRBV20-1
TGCAGTGCTAGGGGGCAGGGGCTAGAGACCCAGTACTTC
CSARGQGLETQYF
>TRBD2|TRBJ2-7|many|TRBV20-1
TGCAGTGCTAGAGGACTAGCGTCCCCCTACGAGCAGTACTTC
CSARGLASPYEQYF
>-|TRBJ1-1|many|TRBV12-3/TRBV12-4
TGTGCCAGCAGCCCAGGGACCGCTTTAACTGAAGCTTTCTTT
CASSPGTALTEAFF
>-|TRBJ1-5|-|TRBV12-3/TRBV12-4
TGTGCCAGCAGCTGGATGGGGAATAGCAATCAGCCCCAGCATTTT
CASSWMGNSNQPQHF
>-|TRBJ1-2|many|TRBV5-8
TGTGCCAGCAGCTTGCCCCCATCTCCCCGTGGCTACACCTTC
CASSLPPSPRGYTF
>TRBD2|TRBJ2-5|-|TRBV7-2
TGTGCCAGCAGCTCACTAGCGGGGGTGGTTCAAGAGACCCAGTACTTC
CASSSLAGVVQETQYF
>TRBD1|TRBJ1-6|few|TRBV20-1
TGCAGTGCTAGTAAGGGGGCTGATAATTCACCCCTCCACTTT
CSASKGADNSPLHF
>-|TRBJ1-1|-|TRBV29-1
TGCAGCGTTGGATATTTAAGGGCGGGAACTGAAGCTTTCTTT
CSVGYLRAGTEAFF
>TRBD1|TRBJ2-3|-|TRBV4-2
TGTGCCAGCAGCCAAGAGGGACAGAGGTTGACAGATACGCAGTATTTT
CASSQEGQRLTDTQYF
>-|TRBJ2-3|few|TRBV20-1
TGCAGTGCTAGAGATCGCTCGCCCAACAAAGATACGCAGTATTTT
CSARDRSPNKDTQYF
>TRBD2|TRBJ2-6|-|TRBV5-5
TGTGCCAGCAGCTTGGGTAGCGGGGGGGCTGGGGCCAACGTCCTGACTTTC
CASSLGSGGAGANVLTF
>TRBD2|TRBJ2-7|few|TRBV20-1
TGCAGTGCTAGAGAATCTAGCGGGGGGACCAGGGAGCAGTACTTC
CSARESSGGTREQYF
>-|TRBJ2-5|few|TRBV29-1
TGCAGCGTTGTTGTGGGGGGACAGAGGGAGACCCAGTACTTC
CSVVVGGQRETQYF
>-|TRBJ2-6|-|TRBV15
TGTGCCACCAGCAGAGATCTGCCCCAAACCCTCTCTGGGGCCAACGTCCTGACTTTC
CATSRDLPQTLSGANVLTF
>-|TRBJ1-4|-|TRBV29-1
TGCAGCGCCCGGGCCCCATCTAATGAAAAACTGTTTTTT
CSARAPSNEKLFF
>TRBD2|TRBJ2-1|-|TRBV12-3/TRBV12-4
TGTGCCAGCAGTTTGAGTCTAGCGGGACCCAATGAGCAGTTCTTC
CASSLSLAGPNEQFF